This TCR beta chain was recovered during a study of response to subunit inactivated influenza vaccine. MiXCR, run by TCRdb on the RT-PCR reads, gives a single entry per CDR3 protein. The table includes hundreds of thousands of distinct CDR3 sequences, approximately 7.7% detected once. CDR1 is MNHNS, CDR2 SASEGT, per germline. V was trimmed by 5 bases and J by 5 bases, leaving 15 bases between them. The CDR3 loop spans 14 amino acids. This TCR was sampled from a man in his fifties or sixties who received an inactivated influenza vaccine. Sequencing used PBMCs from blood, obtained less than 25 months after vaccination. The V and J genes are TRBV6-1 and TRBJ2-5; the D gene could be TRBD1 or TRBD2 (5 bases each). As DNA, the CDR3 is TGTGCCAGCAGTAGCCGGGACGGAAGGGAGACCCAGTACTTC. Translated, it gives CASSSRDGRETQYF.